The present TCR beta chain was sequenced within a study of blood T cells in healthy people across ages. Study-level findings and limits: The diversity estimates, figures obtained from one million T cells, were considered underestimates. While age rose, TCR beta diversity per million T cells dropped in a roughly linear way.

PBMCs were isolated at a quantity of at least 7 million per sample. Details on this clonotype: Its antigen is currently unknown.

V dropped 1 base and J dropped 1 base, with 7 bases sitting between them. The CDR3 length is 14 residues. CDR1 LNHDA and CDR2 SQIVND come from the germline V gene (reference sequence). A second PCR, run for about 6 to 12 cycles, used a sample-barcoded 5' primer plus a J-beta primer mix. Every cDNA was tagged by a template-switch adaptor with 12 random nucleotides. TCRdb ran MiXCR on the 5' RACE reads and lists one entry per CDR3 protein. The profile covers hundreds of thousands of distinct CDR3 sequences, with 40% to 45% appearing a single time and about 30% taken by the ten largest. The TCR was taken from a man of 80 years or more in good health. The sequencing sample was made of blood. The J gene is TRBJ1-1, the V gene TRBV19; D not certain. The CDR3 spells CASSIGQTNTEAFF. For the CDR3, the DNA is TGTGCCAGTAGTATAGGGCAGACGAACACTGAAGCTTTCTTT.